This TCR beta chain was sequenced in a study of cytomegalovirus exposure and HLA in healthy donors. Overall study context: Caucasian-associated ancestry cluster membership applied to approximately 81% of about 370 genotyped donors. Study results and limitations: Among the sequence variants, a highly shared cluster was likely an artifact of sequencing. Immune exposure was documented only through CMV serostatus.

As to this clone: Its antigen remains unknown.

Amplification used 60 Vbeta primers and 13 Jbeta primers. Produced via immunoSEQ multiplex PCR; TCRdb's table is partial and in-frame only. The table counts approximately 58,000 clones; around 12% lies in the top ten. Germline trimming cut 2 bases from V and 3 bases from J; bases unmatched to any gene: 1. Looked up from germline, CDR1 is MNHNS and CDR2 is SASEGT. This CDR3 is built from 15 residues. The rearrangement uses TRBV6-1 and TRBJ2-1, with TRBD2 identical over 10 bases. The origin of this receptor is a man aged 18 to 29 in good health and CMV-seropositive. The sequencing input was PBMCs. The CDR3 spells CASSELAGDYNEQFF. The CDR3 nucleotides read TGTGCCAGCAGTGAACTAGCGGGAGACTACAATGAGCAGTTCTTC.